This entry lists 3 T cell receptor beta chains sequenced from one sample in a study of regulatory T cells in long-lasting Graves disease. Through Arm-PCR of CDR3 regions and iRepertoire HTBI primers, TCR beta libraries were built. TCRdb fed the multiplex PCR reads into MiXCR, producing one record per CDR3 protein. This table has approximately 400,000 distinct CDR3 sequences, 23% appearing once. As to time point: persistent/refractory GD, antithyroid drugs over 5 years with positive TRAb. The TCR library was prepared using RNA isolated from PBMCs. This material consisted of peripheral blood mononuclear cells (PBMCs), taken when the disease was refractory, from a patient treated with antithyroid drugs. The origin of the receptors is a female donor with Graves disease.

The V and J genes are TRBV6-1 and TRBJ2-6, with 12 nucleotides matching TRBD2. Germline V gene lookup returns CDR1 MNHNS and CDR2 SASEGT. CDR3 length equals 17 residues. With V trimmed by 6 bases and J by 0 bases, 3 bases remained unmatched. Here the CDR3 reads CASSRTSGVSGANVLTF. CDR3 DNA: TGTGCCAGCAGCCGGACTAGCGGGGTCTCTGGGGCCAACGTCCTGACTTTC.

The chain has TRBV7-9 and TRBJ2-7; D is uncertain. The CDR3 is 13 residues long. The germline V gene has CDR1 SEHNR and CDR2 FQNEAQ (reference sequence). V was cut by 5 bases and J by 5 bases, with 13 bases left in between. The CDR3: CASSPPGVDEQYF. The CDR3 DNA reads TGTGCCAGCAGCCCCCCGGGTGTTGACGAGCAGTACTTC. Filled out from reference TRBV7-9 and TRBJ2-7, the complete variable domain reads DTGVSQNPRHKITKRGQNVTFRCDPISEHNRLYWYRQTLGQGPEFLTYFQNEAQLEKSRLLSDRFSAERPKGSFSTLEIQRTEQGDSAMYLCASSPPGVDEQYFGPGTRLTVT.

A few counts support this clonotype. The chain recombines TRBV11-2 with TRBJ2-1; TRBD2 agrees at 7 bases. V lost 8 bases, J lost 8 bases, and 6 bases stayed unmatched. Germline V CDR1 and CDR2: SGHAT, FQNNGV. The CDR3 sequence is 12 residues long. DNA for the CDR3: TGTGCCAGCTCTGGACTAGACGATGAGCAGTTCTTC. Protein product: CASSGLDDEQFF.